The 14 T cell receptor beta chains below come from one sample, sequenced in a study of EBV T-cell therapy then PD-1 blockade in nasopharyngeal carcinoma. Time point defined: 266 days after commencement of treatment, after nivolumab therapy. The treatment here: AdE1-LMPpoly-expanded autologous EBV-specific T-cell therapy followed by anti-PD-1 nivolumab. These TCRs are of unknown antigen specificity. The repertoire was sequenced with immunoSEQ multiplex PCR; TCRdb's copy has only in-frame clones and lacks some. The repertoire holds about 21,000 clones, with 84% as singletons. This specimen consisted of CD8+ T cells from blood, obtained at approximately day 250 from a patient whose treatment included autologous EBV-specific T cells and nivolumab. The source is a man aged 35-49 years with nasopharyngeal carcinoma.

Note on this clone: One end of the junction fails to match germline, which may point to a read error. This chain links TRBV9 with TRBJ1-2; tentatively, D is TRBD1 (5 bases). The CDR3 has 14 amino acids. Germline V gene data show CDR1 as SGDLS and CDR2 as YYNGEE. The CDR3 sequence: CASSPQRPGLIGGF. CDR3 nucleotides: TGTGCCAGCAGCCCCCAGAGACCAGGACTTATCGGGGGCTTC.

The genes are TRBV7-2 and TRBJ1-1; 7 nucleotides match TRBD1. This CDR3 is 14 amino acids long. The germline V gene encodes CDR1 SGHTA and CDR2 FQGNSA. V lost 1 base and J lost 6; bases outside the gene matches: 5. CDR3 residues: CASSLEGAVAEAFF. The CDR3 region has the DNA TGTGCCAGCAGCTTAGAGGGGGCAGTGGCTGAAGCTTTCTTT.

The chain links TRBV5-5 to TRBJ1-5, with no clear D. There are 11 residues in the CDR3. CDR1 is SGHKS and CDR2 is YYEKEE in the germline V gene (reference sequence). V gave up 3 bases and J gave up 4 bases, with 2 bases separating them. CDR3 amino acids: CASSSNQPQHF. The DNA for the CDR3 is TGTGCCAGCAGCTCTAATCAGCCCCAGCATTTT.

This clone was detected only once. The V and J genes are TRBV14 and TRBJ2-7; 7 bases line up with TRBD1. This CDR3 has 14 residues. V lost 0 bases and J lost 1; bases outside the gene matches: 0. The germline V gene has CDR1 SGHDN and CDR2 FVKESK. The CDR3 loop is CASSQETGSYEQYF. The CDR3 DNA reads as TGTGCCAGCAGCCAAGAGACAGGGTCCTACGAGCAGTACTTC.

The chain combines TRBV5-1 with TRBJ1-1; 8 bases map to TRBD1. Germline values: CDR1 SGHRS, CDR2 YFSETQ. The CDR3 runs 14 residues. Trimming cost V 5 bases and J 5 bases; bases outside gene matches: 8. DNA for the CDR3: TGCGCCAGCAGAGAAGCCAACAGGGGGACTGAAGCTTTCTTT. Protein product: CASREANRGTEAFF.

This clone was observed a single time. CDR3 residues: CASGSGTGELFF. CDR3 coding DNA: TGTGCCAGCGGGAGTGGCACCGGGGAGCTGTTTTTT. V is TRBV7-9 and J is TRBJ2-2, with D tentatively TRBD2 (5 bases). The V and J ends lost 8 bases and 4 bases respectively, with 8 bases between them. Germline-derived CDR1 and CDR2 are SEHNR and FQNEAQ (reference sequence). The CDR3 spans 12 residues.

The rearrangement links TRBV19 to TRBJ2-1; a possible D gene is TRBD1 (5 bases). The CDR3 spans 14 residues. Germline V CDR1 and CDR2: LNHDA, SQIVND (reference sequence). V dropped 10 bases and J dropped 4 bases, with 17 bases sitting between them. The CDR3 here is CATSEGEPYNEQFF. As DNA, the CDR3 is TGTGCCACCTCGGAAGGGGAACCTTACAATGAGCAGTTCTTC. Drawing the rest from reference TRBV19 and TRBJ2-1, the complete variable domain is DGGITQSPKYLFRKEGQNVTLSCEQNLNHDAMYWYRQDPGQGLRLIYYSQIVNDFQKGDIAEGYSVSREKKESFPLTVTSAQKNPTAFYLCATSEGEPYNEQFFGPGTRLTVL.

The J gene is TRBJ2-2, the V gene TRBV19; maybe TRBD1 (5 bases). CDR3 length: 16 amino acids. V lost 3 bases and J lost 3, with 14 bases in between. The germline CDR1 and CDR2 sequences are LNHDA and SQIVND (reference sequence). This CDR3 reads CASSIQKGKDTGELFF. CDR3 DNA: TGTGCCAGTAGTATTCAAAAGGGGAAGGACACCGGGGAGCTGTTTTTT.

The chain links TRBV6-2 or TRBV6-3 to TRBJ1-6, with 7 positions matching TRBD1. Germline trimming cut 5 bases from V and 8 bases from J; bases unmatched to any gene: 6. Per germline, CDR1 MNHEY and CDR2 SVGEGT. The CDR3 totals 14 residues. CDR3 sequence reads: CASSKGQEHSPLHF. In DNA form, the CDR3 reads TGTGCCAGCAGTAAAGGACAGGAGCATTCACCCCTCCACTTT.

The chain joins TRBV10-3 to TRBJ1-1, with a weak D call TRBD1 (5 bases). V lost 2 bases to trimming and J lost 8 bases, with 6 bases between them. Germline CDR1 reads ENHRY; CDR2 reads SYGVKD. The CDR3 extends over 11 amino acids. This CDR3 reads CAISEGTEAFF. The CDR3 nucleotides are TGTGCCATCAGTGAGGGGACCGAAGCTTTCTTT.

The chain links TRBV27 to TRBJ1-4, with a possible D match to TRBD1 (5 bases). Germline CDR1 and CDR2: MNHEY and SMNVEV (reference sequence). This CDR3 has 20 residues. With 6 bases removed from V and 0 bases from J, the gap between germline ends came to 26 bases. The CDR3 region is CASSQTNRRRLSATNEKLFF. CDR3 nucleotide sequence: TGTGCCAGCAGCCAAACAAACAGGAGGCGATTATCCGCAACTAATGAAAAACTGTTTTTT. Based on the CDR3 plus reference TRBV27 and TRBJ1-4, the full variable domain is EAQVTQNPRYLITVTGKKLTVTCSQNMNHEYMSWYRQDPGLGLRQIYYSMNVEVTDKGDVPEGYKVSRKEKRNFPLILESPSPNQTSLYFCASSQTNRRRLSATNEKLFFGSGTQLSVL.

This rearrangement joins TRBV9 to TRBJ1-4; a possible D gene is TRBD1 (6 bases). Germline assignment: CDR1 SGDLS and CDR2 YYNGEE. Between the trimmed V and J ends, which lost 3 bases and 10 bases, there was a span of 16 bases. This CDR3 has 14 amino acids. The CDR3 here is CASSGGTGGRKLFF. DNA of the CDR3: TGTGCCAGCAGCGGCGGGACCGGGGGGCGAAAACTGTTTTTT.

This clone was counted a few times. This chain connects TRBV4-2 to TRBJ1-6; TRBD1 is a possible D gene (6 bases). From germline, CDR1 is LGHNA and CDR2 YNFKEQ. Trimming removed 0 bases at V and 9 bases at J, with 15 bases between. The CDR3 is made up of 16 amino acids. The CDR3 spells CASSQDKGQRGSPLHF. In DNA form, the CDR3 reads TGTGCCAGCAGCCAAGATAAGGGACAAAGGGGTTCACCCCTCCACTTT.

The rearrangement uses TRBV7-9 and TRBJ2-2; 8 bases line up with TRBD1. CDR3 length equals 14 residues. V shed 3 bases, J shed 6 bases, and the junction held 3 bases outside the gene matches. The germline V gene encodes CDR1 SEHNR and CDR2 FQNEAQ (reference sequence). The CDR3 nucleotides read TGTGCCAGCAGCTTTAACAGGGGGGCCGGGGAGCTGTTTTTT. Encoded protein: CASSFNRGAGELFF.